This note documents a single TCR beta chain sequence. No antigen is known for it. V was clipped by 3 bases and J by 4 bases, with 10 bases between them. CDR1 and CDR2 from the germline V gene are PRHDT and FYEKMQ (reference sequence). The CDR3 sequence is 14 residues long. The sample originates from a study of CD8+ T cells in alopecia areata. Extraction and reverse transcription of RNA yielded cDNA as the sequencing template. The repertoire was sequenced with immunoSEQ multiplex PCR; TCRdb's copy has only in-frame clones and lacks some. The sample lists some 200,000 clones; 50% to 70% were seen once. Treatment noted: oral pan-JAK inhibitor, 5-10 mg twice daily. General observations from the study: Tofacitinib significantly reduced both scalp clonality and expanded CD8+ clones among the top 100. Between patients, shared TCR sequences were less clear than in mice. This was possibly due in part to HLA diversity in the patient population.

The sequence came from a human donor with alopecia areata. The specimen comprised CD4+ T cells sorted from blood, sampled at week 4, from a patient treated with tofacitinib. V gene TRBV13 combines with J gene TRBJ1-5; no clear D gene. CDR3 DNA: TGTGCCAGCAGCTTTCGTGGAGGGAATCAGCCCCAGCATTTT. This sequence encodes CASSFRGGNQPQHF.